This TCR beta chain was documented in a study of cytomegalovirus exposure and HLA in healthy donors. Study-level information: From HLA-typed donors, an early data release held roughly 80 million unique TCRs. The study, taken as a whole, reports: As a later analysis revealed, the rate of TCR association differed by HLA locus, with DRB1 most and HLA-C fewest. Investigators reported 150 to 200 TCR beta chains as tied to cytomegalovirus.

Regarding this clone: What it binds is unknown.

Researchers ran the PCR with 60 Vbeta and 13 Jbeta primers. The data were produced by immunoSEQ multiplex PCR, yet TCRdb's version contains in-frame clones alone and is incomplete. Of approximately 97,000 clones listed, about 86% are singletons. This CDR3 is 17 amino acids long. The germline V gene has CDR1 MNHEY and CDR2 SMNVEV (reference sequence). V shed 5 bases and J shed 3 bases, with 19 bases lying between them. The chain joins TRBV27 to TRBJ1-4; D possibly corresponds to TRBD1 (5 bases). Sequenced material: PBMCs. This clonotype originated in an older woman in good health and CMV-seropositive. The CDR3 spells CASSPEPPRVSNEKLFF. CDR3 sequence (DNA): TGTGCCAGCAGTCCCGAACCCCCCAGGGTCTCTAATGAAAAACTGTTTTTT.